The text below deals with one TCR beta chain. Time point denoted: 2014-2015 season, pre-vaccination. Adults were given seasonal inactivated influenza vaccine, and blood CD4 subsets were sorted before and after vaccination. This specimen belongs to a study of follicular helper T cells after annual influenza vaccination. TCRdb's table, derived via immunoSEQ multiplex PCR, lists solely in-frame clones and lacks some. Here the sample spans around 10,000 clones, approximately 80% being singletons. This CDR3 contains 15 residues. Germline V gives CDR1 LNHNV, CDR2 YYDKDF (reference sequence). Trimming took 0 bases from V and 0 from J, leaving 5 bases between them.

This chain links TRBV15 with TRBJ2-2; D remains ambiguous. This sample comprised CXCR5- memory CD4+ T cells sorted from blood, obtained on the day of influenza vaccination. The TCR was taken from an adult who received the influenza vaccine. CDR3 in amino acids: CATSRDSANTGELFF. The CDR3 bases are TGTGCCACCAGCAGAGATTCAGCGAACACCGGGGAGCTGTTTTTT.